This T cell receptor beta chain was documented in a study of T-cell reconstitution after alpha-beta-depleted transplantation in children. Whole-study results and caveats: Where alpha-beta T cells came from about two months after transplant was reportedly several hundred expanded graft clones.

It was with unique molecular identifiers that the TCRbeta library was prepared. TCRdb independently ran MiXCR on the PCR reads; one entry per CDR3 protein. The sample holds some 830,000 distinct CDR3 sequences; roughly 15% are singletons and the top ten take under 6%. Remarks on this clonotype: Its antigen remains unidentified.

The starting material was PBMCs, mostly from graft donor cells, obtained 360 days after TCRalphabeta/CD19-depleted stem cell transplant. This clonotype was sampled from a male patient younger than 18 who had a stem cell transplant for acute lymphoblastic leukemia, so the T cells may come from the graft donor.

In DNA form, the CDR3 reads TGCGCCAGCAGCCGAAGATTCACAAGGGAGAACACTGAAGCTTTCTTT. Encoded protein: CASSRRFTRENTEAFF. The rearrangement joins TRBV5-1 to TRBJ1-1; D remains ambiguous. CDR1 and CDR2 (germline): SGHRS, YFSETQ. This CDR3 has 16 amino acids. V lost 4 bases to trimming and J lost 1 base, with 17 bases between them.